A single sample is the source of the 12 T cell receptor beta chains below, sequenced in a study of a mutant IDH1 vaccine in newly diagnosed glioma. This sample's time point: baseline, week 1 (first vaccination visit). Treatment meaning: pre-vaccination baseline after standard-of-care therapy. Libraries were prepared by immunoSEQ multiplex PCR; TCRdb keeps only in-frame clonotypes and omits some of them. The sample includes 30,000 to 40,000 clones, roughly 80% seen only once; the top ten take less than 9.5%. The sample in question was PBMCs, obtained from a glioma patient treated with radiotherapy, temozolomide or both. The receptors originated from a middle-aged man with glioma. Some clones in this sample may be carry-over from other donors' samples.

V gene TRBV5-1 combines with J gene TRBJ2-7, with 9 positions matching TRBD1. The V segment lost 2 bases and the J segment 4 bases; nucleotides outside the gene matches: 4. The CDR3 runs 14 residues. Germline loops: CDR1 SGHRS, CDR2 YFSETQ. The CDR3 sequence: CASSFGTGNYEQYF. Written as DNA, the CDR3 is TGCGCCAGCAGCTTCGGGACAGGGAATTACGAGCAGTACTTC.

This chain connects TRBV4-2 to TRBJ2-5; TRBD2 matches 10 bases. This CDR3 comprises 17 residues. The V gene end was trimmed by 0 bases and the J gene end by 5 bases; junction bases not matched to a gene: 9. Germline V lookup: CDR1 LGHNA, CDR2 YNFKEQ. The CDR3 nucleotides are TGTGCCAGCAGCCAAGAATCGGCTAGCGGGGGAACTGAGACCCAGTACTTC. It codes for CASSQESASGGTETQYF.

The chain links TRBV4-2 to TRBJ1-2; D not certain. Trimming shortened V by 0 bases and J by 1 base, and 9 bases separated the two germline ends. Germline CDR1 LGHNA, CDR2 YNFKEQ. The CDR3 loop spans 15 amino acids. The CDR3 loop reads CASSQDGSLNYGYTF. The CDR3 bases are TGTGCCAGCAGCCAAGATGGCAGCCTTAACTATGGCTACACCTTC.

This clone was counted between two and nine times. The chain has TRBV6-1 and TRBJ1-5, with D perhaps TRBD1 (5 bases). V lost 7 bases and J 3 bases, leaving 10 bases between the germline ends. Germline V CDR1 and CDR2: MNHNS, SASEGT. The CDR3 contains 13 residues. The CDR3 bases are TGTGCCAGCATGACAGCAGACAATCAGCCCCAGCATTTT. Translation: CASMTADNQPQHF.

V gene TRBV5-5 combines with J gene TRBJ2-7; 8 nucleotides align to TRBD1. The J segment lost 3 bases and the V segment lost 0 bases, leaving 5 bases of the junction unmatched. Germline V gene data show CDR1 as SGHKS and CDR2 as YYEKEE (reference sequence). CDR3 length equals 15 residues. In DNA, the CDR3 is TGTGCCAGCAGCTTGGGGGACAGGCCGCTCTACGAGCAGTACTTC. Encoded protein: CASSLGDRPLYEQYF.

The chain combines TRBV9 with TRBJ1-2, with D possibly TRBD1 on 5 matching bases. Germline values: CDR1 SGDLS, CDR2 YYNGEE. CDR3 length: 15 amino acids. The ends were cut back, 0 bases at V and 8 bases at J, with 17 bases in the middle. The chain's CDR3 is CASSVALQGGRGYTF. CDR3 coding DNA: TGTGCCAGCAGCGTAGCTCTGCAGGGAGGGAGAGGCTACACCTTC.

This chain connects TRBV4-2 to TRBJ1-6; D gene uncertain. The CDR3 runs 14 residues. Germline assignment: CDR1 LGHNA and CDR2 YNFKEQ. Trimming shortened V by 0 bases and J by 9 bases, and 9 bases separated the two germline ends. CDR3 amino acids: CASSQDQVGSPLHF. The DNA for the CDR3 is TGTGCCAGCAGCCAAGATCAAGTGGGTTCACCCCTCCACTTT.

For the CDR3, the DNA is TGTGCCAGCAGCTTAGCTGGGAGGAAAGGTCAGCCCCAGCATTTT. Protein product: CASSLAGRKGQPQHF. The chain couples TRBV7-8 to TRBJ1-5; no clear D gene. Germline V CDR1 and CDR2: SGHVS, FQNEAQ. The CDR3 consists of 15 residues. V dropped 0 bases and J dropped 6 bases, with 12 bases sitting between them.

In its sample, this clone was seen a few times. The CDR3 protein is CASKRGVGWVYGYTF. CDR3 DNA: TGTGCCAGCAAGAGGGGCGTAGGTTGGGTCTATGGCTACACCTTC. This chain connects TRBV6-5 to TRBJ1-2; tentatively, D is TRBD1 (5 bases). The CDR3 consists of 15 residues. From germline, CDR1 is MNHEY and CDR2 SVGAGI. With 7 bases removed from V and 4 bases from J, the gap between germline ends came to 19 bases.

This sequence joins TRBV7-3 and TRBJ2-6; D is uncertain. Trimming shortened V by 4 bases and J by 0 bases, and 10 bases separated the two germline ends. Looked up from germline, CDR1 is SGHTA and CDR2 is FQGTGA. The CDR3 covers 16 residues. The CDR3 loop reads CASSSTPNSGANVLTF. For the CDR3, the DNA is TGTGCCAGCAGCTCAACACCGAACTCTGGGGCCAACGTCCTGACTTTC.

The chain combines TRBV6-4 with TRBJ2-1; D not resolved. V was clipped by 10 bases and J by 0 bases, with 10 bases between them. CDR1 and CDR2 (germline): MRHNA, SNTAGT. CDR3 length: 13 amino acids. CDR3 coding DNA: TGTGCCACTCTAAGTAGCTCCTACAATGAGCAGTTCTTC. It specifies CATLSSSYNEQFF.

This clone was seen only once. The V call is TRBV6-1, the J call TRBJ1-5, with TRBD1 matching over 7 bases. CDR3 size: 15 residues. Trimming took 6 bases from V and 6 from J; bases not matched to a gene: 11. Germline CDR1 is MNHNS and CDR2 is SASEGT. CDR3 loop: CASSADRAFGQPQHF. The CDR3 nucleotides read TGTGCCAGCAGCGCCGACAGGGCTTTTGGTCAGCCCCAGCATTTT.